A single sample gave rise to the 14 T cell receptor beta chains below, sequenced in a study of identical twins. TCRdb independently ran MiXCR on the 5' RACE reads; one entry per CDR3 protein. The table records roughly 500,000 distinct CDR3 sequences, roughly 21% of them present only once. These data were likewise used in another study, on T cells expressing NK-cell markers.

The sequencing sample was made of CD4+ T cells sorted from blood. All receptors derive from a woman aged 18-35 years in good health.

The chain recombines TRBV12-3 or TRBV12-4 with TRBJ2-2, with D possibly being TRBD1 or TRBD2 (5 bases each). V was trimmed by 2 bases and J by 4 bases, leaving 26 bases between them. This CDR3 has 20 residues. The CDR3 region has the DNA TGTGCCAGCAGTTTAATCACAAACGGGGCCACCCGGGGAAGCACCGGGGAGCTGTTTTTT. Encoded protein: CASSLITNGATRGSTGELFF.

The V and J genes are TRBV2 and TRBJ2-7; D remains ambiguous. Germline values: CDR1 SNHLY, CDR2 FYNNEI. V was shortened by 10 bases and J by 5 bases, with 33 bases between the two germline ends. CDR3 size: 18 residues. The CDR3 DNA reads as TGTGCCATCAGCCCTGGGCTTCGCGCCGCCGCAAAAAGAGACGAGCAGTACTTC. It encodes CAISPGLRAAAKRDEQYF.

This clonotype has only a few counts. V and J are TRBV3-1 and TRBJ2-7, with TRBD2 as a possible D gene (6 bases). This CDR3 comprises 16 residues. Germline V CDR1 and CDR2: LGHDT, YNNKEL (reference sequence). V was pared by 0 bases and J by 4 bases, with 16 bases between. CDR3 DNA: TGTGCCAGCAGCCAAGATAGGTGGGACTGGACGTACGAGCAGTACTTC. Protein sequence: CASSQDRWDWTYEQYF.

This clonotype was observed a handful of times. The rearrangement joins TRBV10-3 to TRBJ1-5; 8 bases are a match to TRBD1. CDR1 and CDR2 from the germline V gene are ENHRY and SYGVKD. V was clipped by 6 bases and J by 5 bases; unmatched bases: 3. CDR3 length: 13 amino acids. CDR3 sequence reads: CAIRYRGDQPQHF. The CDR3 region has the DNA TGTGCCATCAGATACAGGGGGGATCAGCCCCAGCATTTT.

The V gene is TRBV5-6, the J gene TRBJ1-2, with D tentatively TRBD1 (6 bases). This CDR3 comprises 15 residues. The V gene's germline CDR1 is SGHDT and CDR2 YYEEEE. Trimming left V 3 bases short and J 9 bases short, with 21 bases between. Here the CDR3 reads CASSWTGTSTYCYTF. The DNA of the CDR3 is TGTGCCAGCAGCTGGACCGGGACATCCACTTACTGCTACACCTTC. The full variable domain, rest sourced from reference TRBV5-6 and TRBJ1-2, is DAGVTQSPTHLIKTRGQQVTLRCSPKSGHDTVSWYQQALGQGPQFIFQYYEEEERQRGNFPDRFSGHQFPNYSSELNVNALLLGDSALYLCASSWTGTSTYCYTFGSGTRLTVV.

This chain joins TRBV20-1 and TRBJ2-5; 8 positions match TRBD2. V gave up 1 base and J gave up 5 bases; unmatched junction bases: 18. Germline values: CDR1 DFQATT, CDR2 SNEGSKA (reference sequence). CDR3 length: 18 amino acids. The CDR3 DNA is TGCAGTGCTAGAGCCCTTCCCGGGACTAGGGGAAGAGGGGAGACCCAGTACTTC. Protein: CSARALPGTRGRGETQYF.

This clonotype has only one observation. V is TRBV29-1 and J is TRBJ2-2; 7 bases map to TRBD1. The CDR3 runs to 13 residues. The germline CDR1 and CDR2 sequences are SQVTM and ANQGSEA. With V trimmed by 7 bases and J by 2 bases, 4 bases remained unmatched. The CDR3: CSARQGNTGELFF. The DNA for the CDR3 is TGCAGCGCCCGACAGGGAAACACCGGGGAGCTGTTTTTT.

J is TRBJ1-1 and V is TRBV10-3; 11 positions agree with TRBD1. The V and J ends lost 5 bases and 2 bases, in that order; junction bases with no gene match: 7. The length of the CDR3 is 16 residues. The V gene's germline CDR1 is ENHRY and CDR2 SYGVKD. This chain's CDR3 is CAISRTGGLGNTEAFF. Written as DNA, the CDR3 is TGTGCCATCAGTCGGACAGGGGGCTTAGGAAACACTGAAGCTTTCTTT.

The table lists this clonotype with a few counts. The chain has TRBV14 and TRBJ2-6, with D hard to call. The CDR3 has 16 amino acids. Germline assignment: CDR1 SGHDN and CDR2 FVKESK. Trimming took 4 bases from V and 0 from J, leaving 10 bases between them. CDR3 in amino acids: CASSPLGISGANVLTF. The CDR3 coding sequence is TGTGCCAGCAGCCCTCTCGGCATCTCTGGGGCCAACGTCCTGACTTTC.

The gene calls are TRBV29-1 and TRBJ2-5, with D unclear. CDR1 and CDR2 (germline): SQVTM, ANQGSEA. The CDR3 extends over 11 amino acids. The V end was cut by 5 bases, the J end by 4 bases, with 8 bases between. This CDR3 is CSVQVTETQYF. As DNA, the CDR3 is TGCAGCGTTCAGGTAACAGAGACCCAGTACTTC.

The chain links TRBV20-1 to TRBJ2-3; no clear D. CDR1 DFQATT and CDR2 SNEGSKA come from the germline V gene (reference sequence). The V end was cut by 5 bases, the J end by 1 base, with 7 bases between. The CDR3 has 12 amino acids. The CDR3 reads CSASEGTDTQYF. The CDR3 nucleotides are TGCAGTGCTTCAGAGGGCACAGATACGCAGTATTTT.

The chain recombines TRBV24-1 with TRBJ2-1, with 10 bases identical to TRBD2. The germline V gene encodes CDR1 KGHDR and CDR2 SFDVKD. Losses at the gene ends were 2 bases for V and 8 bases for J; bases not matched to a gene: 8. CDR3 length: 16 residues. Here the CDR3 reads CATSDSQREGSHEQFF. The CDR3 DNA sequence: TGTGCCACCAGTGATTCGCAGCGGGAGGGTTCCCATGAGCAGTTCTTC.

This clonotype was detected a few times. The J gene is TRBJ2-5, the V gene TRBV3-1; the match to TRBD2 covers 13 bases. CDR3 length: 16 residues. Per germline, CDR1 LGHDT and CDR2 YNNKEL (reference sequence). The trim removed 4 bases at V and 4 bases at J, leaving 6 bases unmatched. CDR3 in amino acids: CASSLQTSGRRETQYF. The DNA for the CDR3 is TGTGCCAGCAGCCTCCAGACTAGCGGGAGGCGAGAGACCCAGTACTTC.

This clonotype was observed a handful of times. The chain is built from TRBV20-1 and TRBJ2-7, with D possibly being TRBD2 (5 bases). Per germline, CDR1 DFQATT and CDR2 SNEGSKA (reference sequence). Trimming took 3 bases from V and 5 from J, leaving 14 bases between them. The CDR3 contains 13 residues. The CDR3 coding sequence is TGCAGTGCTAGCCTCCGGCGGGTTGACGAGCAGTACTTC. It encodes CSASLRRVDEQYF.